These 22 T cell receptor beta chains share one sample of origin, sequenced in a study of blood T cell repertoires in COVID-19. Repertoires were generated with immunoSEQ multiplex PCR, while TCRdb's copy carries only in-frame clones and drops some. The data show about 35,000 clones, about four fifths seen once. Sequencing was carried out using peripheral blood. These receptors all come from a man older than 75 with active or convalescent COVID-19.

The chain recombines TRBV6-1 with TRBJ1-5; D perhaps matches TRBD1 (5 bases). V lost 1 base, J lost 6 bases, and 16 bases lay in between. This CDR3 region has 16 residues. From germline, CDR1 is MNHNS and CDR2 SASEGT. The CDR3 reads CASSEDGWRGGQPQHF. CDR3 bases: TGTGCCAGCAGTGAAGACGGTTGGAGGGGCGGTCAGCCCCAGCATTTT.

The chain uses TRBV18 and TRBJ2-5; D is perhaps TRBD1 (8 bases). Looked up from germline, CDR1 is KGHSH and CDR2 is LQKENI. V shed 5 bases and J shed 7 bases, with 26 bases lying between them. This CDR3 is 17 amino acids long. The CDR3 is CASSSTQTGEGLRTQYF. The CDR3 DNA sequence: TGTGCCAGCTCATCCACACAGACAGGGGAGGGGCTCCGGACCCAGTACTTC.

This chain links TRBV12-2 with TRBJ2-7; the D call in the table, TRBD2, was not verified against the DNA. TRBV12-2 counts as a pseudogene. The CDR3 sequence is 18 residues long. The CDR3 region is CASRLARGGLAGTDEQYF. In nucleotides, the CDR3 is TGTGCAAGTCGCTTAGCGCGAGGGGGACTAGCGGGAACCGACGAGCAGTACTTC.

In this sample, this clone turned up a few times. The gene calls are TRBV18 and TRBJ2-5; 9 bases agree with TRBD1. Germline V lookup: CDR1 KGHSH, CDR2 LQKENI. With 5 bases clipped from V and 2 bases from J, the junction kept 3 bases outside the gene matches. This CDR3 has 14 amino acids. CDR3 in amino acids: CASSSTGGQETQYF. Here the CDR3 DNA reads TGTGCCAGCTCATCGACAGGGGGACAAGAGACCCAGTACTTC.

The chain carries TRBV27 and TRBJ2-2; D gene unclear. Looked up from germline, CDR1 is MNHEY and CDR2 is SMNVEV (reference sequence). Trimming shortened V by 2 bases and J by 4 bases, and 8 bases separated the two germline ends. CDR3 size: 14 residues. For the CDR3, the DNA is TGTGCCAGCAGTTTACGTTTTTTCACCGGGGAGCTGTTTTTT. Translated, it gives CASSLRFFTGELFF.

The chain couples TRBV6-1 to TRBJ2-7, with D possibly being TRBD2 (7 bases). The CDR3 spans 11 residues. Germline V lookup: CDR1 MNHNS, CDR2 SASEGT. Trimming removed 6 bases at V and 9 bases at J, with 12 bases between. The DNA of the CDR3 is TGTGCCAGCAGCATAGGGGGGGGGCAGTACTTC. It is translated as CASSIGGGQYF.

The V call is TRBV4-3, the J call TRBJ2-2, with 11 bases lining up with TRBD2. Losses at the gene ends were 0 bases for V and 3 bases for J; bases not matched to a gene: 3. There are 17 residues in the CDR3. Looked up from germline, CDR1 is LGHNA and CDR2 is YSLEER. The CDR3: CASSQEGTSGYTGELFF. The CDR3 DNA follows: TGCGCCAGCAGCCAAGAAGGGACTAGCGGTTACACCGGGGAGCTGTTTTTT.

This chain's CDR3 is CASSQGLAGSYEQYF. The CDR3 region has the DNA TGCGCCAGCAGCCAAGGCCTAGCGGGGTCCTACGAGCAGTACTTC. The chain couples TRBV4-3 to TRBJ2-7; 9 bases match TRBD2. Trimming removed 1 base from V and 1 base from J; junction bases left unmatched: 2. Germline CDR1 is LGHNA and CDR2 is YSLEER. The CDR3 length is 15 residues.

The V call is TRBV6-2 or TRBV6-3, the J call TRBJ2-3, with a tentative D call TRBD2 (5 bases). Germline loops: CDR1 MNHEY, CDR2 SVGEGT. The length of the CDR3 is 15 residues. Trimming cost V 5 bases and J 1 base, with 13 bases left between them. CDR3 residues: CASSPRGLRTDTQYF. The CDR3 nucleotides read TGTGCCAGCAGTCCCCGCGGGCTCCGCACAGATACGCAGTATTTT.

This clone was observed at least ten times. V usage is TRBV6-1 and J usage is TRBJ2-7; D possibly corresponds to TRBD2 (7 bases). The V gene lost 2 bases and the J gene lost 6 bases, with 20 bases spanning the gap. There are 16 residues in the CDR3. Germline CDR1 reads MNHNS; CDR2 reads SASEGT. This CDR3 reads CASSEFNLGGPPEQYF. The CDR3, as DNA: TGTGCCAGCAGTGAATTTAACCTGGGGGGGCCACCCGAGCAGTACTTC.

The genes are TRBV9 and TRBJ2-1; D unresolved. CDR1 is SGDLS and CDR2 is YYNGEE in the germline V gene. The CDR3 is made up of 14 amino acids. V gave up 0 bases and J gave up 4 bases, with 8 bases separating them. CDR3: CASSVDQAYNEQFF. The CDR3 DNA reads as TGTGCCAGCAGCGTAGACCAAGCATACAATGAGCAGTTCTTC.

This clone has more than one count but fewer than ten. The CDR3 DNA reads as TGCGCCAGCAGCCAAGAACTTGTGAGTGGGGGGGTTTGGAACTATGGCTACACCTTC. Protein sequence: CASSQELVSGGVWNYGYTF. The chain links TRBV4-3 to TRBJ1-2, with D maybe TRBD1 (5 bases). V lost 0 bases and J 2 bases, leaving 22 bases between the germline ends. This CDR3 is built from 19 residues. The germline CDR1 and CDR2 sequences are LGHNA and YSLEER.

The J gene is TRBJ2-2, the V gene TRBV18, with TRBD1 matching 7 bases. The V gene end was trimmed by 2 bases and the J gene end by 0 bases; junction bases not matched to a gene: 6. This CDR3 is built from 17 residues. The germline V gene encodes CDR1 KGHSH and CDR2 LQKENI. CDR3 in DNA: TGTGCCAGCTCACCAAGAGGGCAGGGGGCGAACACCGGGGAGCTGTTTTTT. It yields the protein CASSPRGQGANTGELFF.

The rearrangement uses TRBV19 and TRBJ2-1; 11 nucleotides line up with TRBD2. Germline V gene sequence: CDR1 LNHDA, CDR2 SQIVND (reference sequence). The CDR3 loop spans 14 amino acids. With 4 bases clipped from V and 6 bases from J, the junction kept 2 bases outside the gene matches. The CDR3 is CASSRLAGGNEQFF. Written as DNA, the CDR3 is TGTGCCAGTAGTAGGCTAGCGGGAGGCAATGAGCAGTTCTTC.

This clone occurred once. This chain connects TRBV7-3 to TRBJ2-2, with TRBD2 as a possible D gene (5 bases). Germline CDR1 and CDR2: SGHTA and FQGTGA. V lost 1 base and J 6 bases, leaving 6 bases between the germline ends. The CDR3 is made up of 13 amino acids. In DNA, the CDR3 is TGTGCCAGCAGCTTAAAACTAGCCGGGGAGCTGTTTTTT. Amino acids: CASSLKLAGELFF.

CDR3 region: CASSSLEGSYEQYF. For the CDR3, the DNA is TGTGCCAGCAGTTCCCTGGAGGGCTCCTACGAGCAGTACTTC. This chain links TRBV27 with TRBJ2-7; maybe TRBD2 (6 bases). Per germline, CDR1 MNHEY and CDR2 SMNVEV (reference sequence). With 4 bases removed from V and 0 bases from J, the gap between germline ends came to 10 bases. The length of the CDR3 is 14 residues.

This clone was found once. This chain joins TRBV5-4 and TRBJ2-5; tentative D call: TRBD1 (6 bases). Between the trimmed V and J ends, which lost 1 base and 4 bases, there was a span of 14 bases. The CDR3 runs to 15 residues. CDR1 is SGHNT and CDR2 is YYREEE in the germline V gene (reference sequence). Here the CDR3 reads CASSLSQGLTETQYF. CDR3 DNA sequence: TGTGCCAGCAGCTTGTCTCAGGGGCTGACAGAGACCCAGTACTTC.

DNA for the CDR3: TGTGCCAGCAGGGGGACAGCGTACGAGCAGTACTTC. Its protein product is CASRGTAYEQYF. The chain has TRBV2 and TRBJ2-7; 7 nucleotides line up with TRBD1. This CDR3 has 12 residues. The germline V gene encodes CDR1 SNHLY and CDR2 FYNNEI. Trimming removed 6 bases from V and 4 bases from J; junction bases left unmatched: 3.

The chain couples TRBV18 to TRBJ1-6; D unclear. The CDR3 runs 16 residues. CDR1 and CDR2 from the germline V gene are KGHSH and LQKENI. V was shortened by 3 bases and J by 1 base, with 10 bases between the two germline ends. The CDR3 reads CASSPKAGSYNSPLHF. The CDR3 DNA reads TGTGCCAGCTCACCGAAGGCGGGGTCCTATAATTCACCCCTCCACTTT.

This clone was detected a few times. This sequence joins TRBV9 and TRBJ1-2; a weak D match, TRBD1 (5 bases). Deletions cut 3 bases from V and 5 bases from J, with 20 bases between. The germline V gene has CDR1 SGDLS and CDR2 YYNGEE. There are 16 residues in the CDR3. This CDR3 reads CASSAPLGGSSYGYTF. CDR3 nucleotides: TGTGCCAGCAGCGCCCCCCTGGGGGGAAGTTCGTATGGCTACACCTTC.

This clone was observed a few times. The chain joins TRBV30 to TRBJ1-1, with TRBD1 identical over 10 bases. In germline, CDR1 is GTSNPN, CDR2 SVGIG (reference sequence). The V segment lost 4 bases and the J segment 5 bases; nucleotides outside the gene matches: 13. The CDR3 has 16 amino acids. CDR3 bases: TGTGCCTGGACCCGACAGGGGGCTTCGGCAAGAACTGAAGCTTTCTTT. This translates into CAWTRQGASARTEAFF.

This CDR3 is CASSPPGEGVVKTQYF. The DNA for the CDR3 is TGTGCCAGCTCACCACCGGGGGAGGGTGTCGTGAAGACCCAGTACTTC. The J gene is TRBJ2-5, the V gene TRBV18, with TRBD2 identical over 7 bases. This CDR3 has 16 residues. J was trimmed by 6 bases and V by 0 bases; bases with no gene match: 10. Germline V gives CDR1 KGHSH, CDR2 LQKENI.